This T cell receptor beta chain derives from a study of OX40 agonist ivuxolimab in advanced cancers. V dropped 8 bases and J dropped 5; count of bases not matched to a gene: 7. CDR1 and CDR2 (germline): MNHEY, SMNVEV (reference sequence). The CDR3 covers 15 residues. TCRdb's copy holds only in-frame clones and misses some; the assay was immunoSEQ multiplex PCR. The table includes about 54,000 clones, around 90% detected once. The sample in question was CD4+ or CD8+ T cells sorted from blood, obtained in a trial of the OX40 agonist ivuxolimab. The chain carries TRBV27 and TRBJ2-1, with TRBD2 identical over 12 bases. This clonotype originated in an adult with an advanced solid tumor such as melanoma, head and neck, liver or kidney cancer. DNA of the CDR3: TGTGCCAGCCGACTAGCGGGGGCCCTACACAATGAGCAGTTCTTC. This translates into CASRLAGALHNEQFF.